A single T cell receptor beta chain is shown here with its context. What it binds is not known. This sample is part of a study of shared clonotypes between healthy human individuals. Study observations and caveats: Unshared clonotypes carried lower generation probabilities than those common to all four donors.

Deep-level assay runs were performed. Here immunoSEQ multiplex PCR was the method, and the copy in TCRdb shows in-frame clones only, minus some. Seen here are nearly 1 million clones, 76% observed once, and the top ten hold about 1.5%. The specimen was memory CD4+ T cells sorted from blood. The subset was: CD45RA-negative fraction. The clonotype originates from a man between 18 and 29 years old in good health.

The CDR3 sequence: CASSFPGLAGEADTQYF. CDR3 in DNA: TGTGCCAGCAGCTTCCCGGGACTAGCGGGAGAGGCAGATACGCAGTATTTT. The chain recombines TRBV5-6 with TRBJ2-3; 14 bases fit TRBD2. V shed 2 bases and J 4 bases; nucleotides not matched to a gene: 6. The CDR3 is 17 residues long. CDR1 and CDR2 (germline): SGHDT, YYEEEE.